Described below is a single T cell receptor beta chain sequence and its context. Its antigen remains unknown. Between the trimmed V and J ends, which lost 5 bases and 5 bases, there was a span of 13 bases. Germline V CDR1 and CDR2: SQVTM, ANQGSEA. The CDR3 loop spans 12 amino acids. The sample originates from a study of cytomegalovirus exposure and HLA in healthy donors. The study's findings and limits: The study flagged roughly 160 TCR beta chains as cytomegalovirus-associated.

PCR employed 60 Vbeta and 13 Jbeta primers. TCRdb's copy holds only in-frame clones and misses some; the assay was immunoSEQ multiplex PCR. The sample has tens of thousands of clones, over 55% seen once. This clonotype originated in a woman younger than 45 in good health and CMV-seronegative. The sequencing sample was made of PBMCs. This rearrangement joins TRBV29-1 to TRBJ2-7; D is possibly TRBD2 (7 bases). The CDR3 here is CSVWGGSHEQYF. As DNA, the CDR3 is TGCAGCGTTTGGGGGGGCAGCCACGAGCAGTACTTC.